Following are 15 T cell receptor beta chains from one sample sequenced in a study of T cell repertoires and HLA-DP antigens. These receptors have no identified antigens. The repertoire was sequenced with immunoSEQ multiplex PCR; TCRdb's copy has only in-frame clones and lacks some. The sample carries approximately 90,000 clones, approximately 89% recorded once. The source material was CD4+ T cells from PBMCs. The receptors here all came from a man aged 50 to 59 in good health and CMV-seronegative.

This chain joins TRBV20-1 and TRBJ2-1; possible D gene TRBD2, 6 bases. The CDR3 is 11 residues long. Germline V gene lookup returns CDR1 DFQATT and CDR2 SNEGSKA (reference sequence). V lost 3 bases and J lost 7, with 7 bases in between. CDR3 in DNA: TGCAGTGCTAGCGGGAGTAATGAGCAGTTCTTC. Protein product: CSASGSNEQFF.

The CDR3 reads CASSQNMIGNIQYF. The CDR3 DNA reads TGCGCCAGCAGCCAGAACATGATAGGTAACATTCAGTACTTC. The chain links TRBV4-1 to TRBJ2-4; unclear D gene. Trimming cost V 3 bases and J 7 bases, with 13 bases left between them. The CDR3 is 14 amino acids. Germline CDR1 MGHRA, CDR2 YSYEKL.

The DNA for the CDR3 is TGCAGCGTTGAAGGGGGTGCAGGGTATGGCTATGGCTACACCTTC. Translated: CSVEGGAGYGYGYTF. The chain carries TRBV29-1 and TRBJ1-2; D might be TRBD1 (5 bases). Germline CDR1 SQVTM, CDR2 ANQGSEA. This CDR3 has 15 residues. Trimming removed 1 base at V and 4 bases at J, with 16 bases between.

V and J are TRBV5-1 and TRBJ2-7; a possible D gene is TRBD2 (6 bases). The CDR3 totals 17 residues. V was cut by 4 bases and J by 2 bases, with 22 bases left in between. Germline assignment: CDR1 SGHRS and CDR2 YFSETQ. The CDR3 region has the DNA TGCGCCAGCAGCCTAAAGGGAGGTCCCTTACTAACCTACGAGCAGTACTTC. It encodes CASSLKGGPLLTYEQYF.

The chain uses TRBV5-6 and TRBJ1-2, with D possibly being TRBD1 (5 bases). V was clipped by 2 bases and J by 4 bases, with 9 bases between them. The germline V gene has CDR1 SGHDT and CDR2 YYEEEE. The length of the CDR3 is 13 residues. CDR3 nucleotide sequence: TGTGCCAGCAGCTTACCTGACAGCTATGGCTACACCTTC. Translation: CASSLPDSYGYTF.

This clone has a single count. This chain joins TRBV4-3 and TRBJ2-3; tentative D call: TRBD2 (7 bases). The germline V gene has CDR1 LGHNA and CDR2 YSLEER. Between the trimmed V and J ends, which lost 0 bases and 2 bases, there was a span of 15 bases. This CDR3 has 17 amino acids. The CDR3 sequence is CASSQDRAGAVTDTQYF. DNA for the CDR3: TGCGCCAGCAGCCAAGATCGGGCGGGGGCCGTCACAGATACGCAGTATTTT.

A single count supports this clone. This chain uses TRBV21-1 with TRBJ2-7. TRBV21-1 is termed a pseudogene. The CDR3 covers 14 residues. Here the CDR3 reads CASSKCGDYDEQYF. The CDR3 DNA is TGTGCCAGCAGCAAATGTGGGGATTACGACGAGCAGTACTTC.

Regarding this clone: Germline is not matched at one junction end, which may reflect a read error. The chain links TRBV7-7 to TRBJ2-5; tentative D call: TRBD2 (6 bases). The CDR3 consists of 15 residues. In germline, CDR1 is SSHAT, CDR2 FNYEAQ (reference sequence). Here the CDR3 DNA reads TGTGCTAGCAGCTCAGGGCGCGGGATTCAAGAGACCCAGTACTTC. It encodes CASSSGRGIQETQYF.

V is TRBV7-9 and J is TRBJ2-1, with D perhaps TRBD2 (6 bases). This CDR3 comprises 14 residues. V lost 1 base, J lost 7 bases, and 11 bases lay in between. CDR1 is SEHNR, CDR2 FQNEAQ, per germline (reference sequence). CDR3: CASSLGLVGNEQFF. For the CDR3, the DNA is TGTGCCAGCAGCTTAGGACTAGTAGGGAATGAGCAGTTCTTC.

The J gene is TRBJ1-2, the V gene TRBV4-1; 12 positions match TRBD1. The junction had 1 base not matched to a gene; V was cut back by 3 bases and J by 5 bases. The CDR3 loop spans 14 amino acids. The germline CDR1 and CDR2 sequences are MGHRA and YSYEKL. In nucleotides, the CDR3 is TGCGCCAGCAGCCAGGGACAGGGGGCTTATGGCTACACCTTC. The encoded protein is CASSQGQGAYGYTF.

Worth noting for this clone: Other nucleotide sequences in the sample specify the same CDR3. The CDR3 protein is CASSSPLHSGANVLTF. In DNA form, the CDR3 reads TGTGCCAGCAGTTCTCCCCTTCACTCTGGGGCCAACGTCCTGACTTTC. V gene TRBV6-5 combines with J gene TRBJ2-6; D is unresolved. V was cut by 4 bases and J by 0 bases, with 10 bases left in between. The CDR3 sequence is 16 residues long. The V gene's germline CDR1 is MNHEY and CDR2 SVGAGI.

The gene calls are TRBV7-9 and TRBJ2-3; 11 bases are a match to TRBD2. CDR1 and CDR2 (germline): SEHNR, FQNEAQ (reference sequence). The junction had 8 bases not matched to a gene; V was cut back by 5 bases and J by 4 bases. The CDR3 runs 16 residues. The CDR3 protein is CASSPSSGRASDTQYF. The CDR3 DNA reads TGTGCCAGCAGCCCGAGTAGCGGGAGGGCCTCAGATACGCAGTATTTT.

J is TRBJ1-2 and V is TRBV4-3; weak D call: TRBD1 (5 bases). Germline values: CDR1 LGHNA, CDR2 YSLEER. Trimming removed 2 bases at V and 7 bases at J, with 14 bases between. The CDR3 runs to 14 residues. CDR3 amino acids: CASSQPSGGGGYTF. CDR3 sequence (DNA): TGCGCCAGCAGCCAACCTTCCGGGGGGGGTGGCTACACCTTC.

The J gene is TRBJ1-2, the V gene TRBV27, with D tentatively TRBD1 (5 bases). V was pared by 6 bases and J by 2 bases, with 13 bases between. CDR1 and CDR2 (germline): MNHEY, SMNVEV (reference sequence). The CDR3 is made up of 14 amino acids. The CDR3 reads CASSYRDGNYGYTF. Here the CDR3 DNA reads TGTGCCAGCAGCTACCGGGACGGGAACTATGGCTACACCTTC.

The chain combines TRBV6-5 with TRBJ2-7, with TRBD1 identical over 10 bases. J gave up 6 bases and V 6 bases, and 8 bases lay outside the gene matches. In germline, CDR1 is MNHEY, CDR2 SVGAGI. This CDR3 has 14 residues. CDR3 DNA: TGTGCCAGCAGCCCCCGGGACAGGGGAAGCGAGCAGTACTTC. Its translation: CASSPRDRGSEQYF.